This T cell receptor beta chain was sequenced for a study of cytomegalovirus exposure and HLA in healthy donors. Use of 60 Vbeta and 13 Jbeta primers characterized the PCR. The repertoire was sequenced with immunoSEQ multiplex PCR; TCRdb's copy has only in-frame clones and lacks some. The sample has fewer than 75,000 clones, roughly 70% seen once. CDR1 SGHDT and CDR2 YYEEEE come from the germline V gene. The length of the CDR3 is 15 residues. Deletions cut 0 bases from V and 0 bases from J, with 7 bases between. This rearrangement joins TRBV5-6 to TRBJ1-3; D is unresolved. The sequence was collected from a man aged 70 or older in good health and CMV-seronegative. The sequenced sample consisted of PBMCs. The CDR3 DNA sequence: TGTGCCAGCAGCTTGGTTGGAGACTCTGGAAACACCATATATTTT. Residues: CASSLVGDSGNTIYF.